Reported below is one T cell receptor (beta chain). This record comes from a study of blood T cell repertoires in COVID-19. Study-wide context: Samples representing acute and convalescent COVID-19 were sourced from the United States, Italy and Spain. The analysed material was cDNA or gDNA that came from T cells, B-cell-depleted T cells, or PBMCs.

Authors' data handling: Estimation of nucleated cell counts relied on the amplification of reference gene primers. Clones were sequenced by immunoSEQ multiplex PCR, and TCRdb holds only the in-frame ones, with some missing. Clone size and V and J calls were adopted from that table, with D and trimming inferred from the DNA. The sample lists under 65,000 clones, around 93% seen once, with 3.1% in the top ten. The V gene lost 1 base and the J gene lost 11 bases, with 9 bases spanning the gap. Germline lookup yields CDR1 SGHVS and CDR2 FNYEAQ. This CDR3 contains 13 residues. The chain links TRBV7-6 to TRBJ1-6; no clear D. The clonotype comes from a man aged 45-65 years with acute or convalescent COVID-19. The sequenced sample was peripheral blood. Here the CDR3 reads CASSLGALTPLHF. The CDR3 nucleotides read TGTGCCAGCAGCTTAGGGGCCCTTACACCCCTCCACTTT.